The 25 T cell receptor beta chains below come from one sample, sequenced in a study of blood T cell repertoires in COVID-19. The repertoire was sequenced with immunoSEQ multiplex PCR; TCRdb's copy has only in-frame clones and lacks some. Counted here are over 200,000 clones, roughly 86% occurring once; the ten biggest clones make up 2.7%. Sequenced: peripheral blood. The receptor set was obtained from an older woman with acute or convalescent COVID-19.

V and J are TRBV6-6 and TRBJ1-2, with TRBD1 identical over 10 bases. This CDR3 has 15 amino acids. J lost 0 bases, V lost 5 bases, and 3 bases had no gene match. In germline, CDR1 is MNHNY, CDR2 SVGAGI (reference sequence). DNA of the CDR3: TGTGCCAGCAGTCGGGGACAGGGGCCTAACTATGGCTACACCTTC. Its protein is CASSRGQGPNYGYTF.

J is TRBJ1-2 and V is TRBV5-1; perhaps TRBD1 as D (5 bases). Germline-derived CDR1 and CDR2 are SGHRS and YFSETQ. Trimming removed 0 bases from V and 4 bases from J, with 10 bases in between. The CDR3 has 14 amino acids. The CDR3 DNA follows: TGCGCCAGCAGCTTGGACACAGGTTCCTATGGCTACACCTTC. This translates into CASSLDTGSYGYTF.

CDR3 sequence: CASRRAGGDSPLHF. In nucleotides, the CDR3 is TGTGCCAGCAGACGCGCAGGGGGCGATTCACCCCTCCACTTT. This chain joins TRBV28 and TRBJ1-6, with TRBD1 matching 8 bases. Losses at the gene ends were 6 bases for V and 8 bases for J; bases not matched to a gene: 6. This CDR3 is built from 14 residues. Germline CDR1 reads MDHEN; CDR2 reads SYDVKM.

This clone was counted a single time. The V gene is TRBV10-3, the J gene TRBJ2-3; the D gene is possibly TRBD2 (9 bases). Trimming left V 5 bases short and J 0 bases short, with 30 bases between. The germline CDR1 and CDR2 sequences are ENHRY and SYGVKD. This CDR3 is 21 amino acids long. The CDR3 protein is CAISLEDRVKGSGSSTDTQYF. CDR3 sequence (DNA): TGTGCCATCAGTTTGGAGGACAGGGTGAAGGGTAGCGGGAGTAGCACAGATACGCAGTATTTT.

The chain has TRBV11-3 and TRBJ2-7; no reliable D call. Per germline, CDR1 SGHNT and CDR2 YENEEA. This CDR3 is 14 amino acids long. The V end was cut by 9 bases, the J end by 1 base, with 16 bases between. CDR3 sequence: CASSATQNSYEQYF. The DNA for the CDR3 is TGTGCCAGTTCTGCGACACAGAATTCCTACGAGCAGTACTTC.

This clone was counted once. This chain joins TRBV18 and TRBJ1-1; 8 positions match TRBD1. The CDR3 covers 14 residues. V was pared by 6 bases and J by 7 bases, with 10 bases of the junction left unmatched. CDR1 and CDR2 (germline): KGHSH, LQKENI. Here the CDR3 reads CASSPSRGPGEAFF. The CDR3 nucleotides read TGTGCCAGCTCGCCAAGCAGGGGGCCGGGTGAAGCTTTCTTT.

The rearrangement links TRBV10-3 to TRBJ2-7; 9 positions agree with TRBD2. Looked up from germline, CDR1 is ENHRY and CDR2 is SYGVKD. The CDR3 is 15 amino acids. V lost 3 bases and J lost 5; bases outside the gene matches: 8. The CDR3 spells CAISEVPGLAHEQYF. CDR3 nucleotides: TGTGCCATCAGTGAAGTCCCGGGACTAGCTCACGAGCAGTACTTC.

The V and J genes are TRBV5-1 and TRBJ1-2; TRBD1 matches 8 bases. The trim removed 1 base at V and 6 bases at J, leaving 11 bases unmatched. From germline, CDR1 is SGHRS and CDR2 YFSETQ. This CDR3 is 16 amino acids long. The CDR3 loop reads CASSLRAGGVFDGYTF. The CDR3 region has the DNA TGCGCCAGCAGCTTGAGGGCAGGGGGCGTTTTTGATGGCTACACCTTC.

The rearrangement links TRBV14 to TRBJ1-2; weak D call: TRBD1 (5 bases). The V end lost 0 bases, the J end lost 8 bases, and 16 bases lay between the germline ends. The CDR3 runs to 15 residues. In germline, CDR1 is SGHDN, CDR2 FVKESK. The CDR3 DNA reads as TGTGCCAGCAGCCAAGATTTAGCGGGACTTCTGGGCTACACCTTC. As protein: CASSQDLAGLLGYTF.

The chain links TRBV10-3 to TRBJ1-4; the D is unclear. The CDR3 is 14 residues long. With 6 bases removed from V and 8 bases from J, the gap between germline ends came to 16 bases. Looked up from germline, CDR1 is ENHRY and CDR2 is SYGVKD. In DNA, the CDR3 is TGTGCCATCAGAGACGGTCCGACGGGAGAAAAACTGTTTTTT. Translation gives CAIRDGPTGEKLFF.

The V and J genes are TRBV5-1 and TRBJ2-2, with 15 bases that match TRBD2. CDR3 length: 18 residues. The ends lost 3 bases at V and 4 bases at J; junction bases unmatched: 7. Germline CDR1 and CDR2: SGHRS and YFSETQ. CDR3 loop: CASSSGLAGGSGTGELFF. The DNA of the CDR3 is TGCGCCAGCAGCTCCGGACTAGCGGGAGGGTCGGGCACCGGGGAGCTGTTTTTT. The variable domain in full, completed from reference TRBV5-1 and TRBJ2-2, reads KAGVTQTPRYLIKTRGQQVTLSCSPISGHRSVSWYQQTPGQGLQFLFEYFSETQRNKGNFPGRFSGRQFSNSRSEMNVSTLELGDSALYLCASSSGLAGGSGTGELFFGEGSRLTVL.

Turning to this clone: A much bigger clone sits one base away, suggesting this may be a read error. The chain joins TRBV5-1 to TRBJ2-7; 9 nucleotides agree with TRBD1. J was trimmed by 3 bases and V by 3 bases; bases with no gene match: 4. The CDR3 has 14 amino acids. Per germline, CDR1 SGHRS and CDR2 YFSETQ. As DNA, the CDR3 is TGCGCCAGCAGCTCCGGGACAGGGCTCTACGAGCAGTACTTC. Residues: CASSSGTGLYEQYF.

This clone was counted once. J is TRBJ2-3 and V is TRBV7-9; D is uncertain. Germline V gene sequence: CDR1 SEHNR, CDR2 FQNEAQ (reference sequence). V lost 1 base and J lost 2, with 7 bases in between. The CDR3 sequence is 14 residues long. This CDR3 reads CASSLDQFTDTQYF. The DNA for the CDR3 is TGTGCCAGCAGCTTAGACCAGTTCACAGATACGCAGTATTTT.

The genes are TRBV19 and TRBJ1-5, with 7 bases identical to TRBD1. The CDR3 consists of 16 residues. Per the germline V gene, CDR1 is LNHDA and CDR2 is SQIVND (reference sequence). The trim removed 5 bases at V and 2 bases at J, leaving 9 bases unmatched. CDR3 in DNA: TGTGCCAGTAGTCCCAGGGGGGCCATGGGCAATCAGCCCCAGCATTTT. Translated: CASSPRGAMGNQPQHF.

The chain employs TRBV5-6 and TRBJ2-7, with D uncertain. This CDR3 is 12 amino acids long. V was clipped by 0 bases and J by 3 bases, with 4 bases between them. CDR1 is SGHDT, CDR2 YYEEEE, per germline. The CDR3 loop reads CASSLGYYEQYF. CDR3 bases: TGTGCCAGCAGCTTGGGTTACTACGAGCAGTACTTC.

The J gene is TRBJ2-3, the V gene TRBV7-3, with 10 nucleotides matching TRBD2. This CDR3 region has 18 residues. CDR1 SGHTA and CDR2 FQGTGA come from the germline V gene. The trim removed 0 bases at V and 2 bases at J, leaving 8 bases unmatched. CDR3 residues: CASSLTASGGPPTDTQYF. The CDR3 bases are TGTGCCAGCAGCTTAACGGCTAGCGGGGGACCACCCACAGATACGCAGTATTTT.

The chain carries TRBV4-2 and TRBJ2-7; TRBD2 matches at 8 bases. The CDR3 spans 17 residues. V shed 1 base and J 3 bases; nucleotides not matched to a gene: 11. CDR1 is LGHNA, CDR2 YNFKEQ, per germline. The CDR3: CASSQALRTGGNYEQYF. The CDR3 DNA sequence: TGTGCCAGCAGCCAAGCGCTTCGGACGGGAGGGAACTACGAGCAGTACTTC.

The J gene is TRBJ2-2, the V gene TRBV11-3; 9 nucleotides line up with TRBD1. V shed 5 bases and J 4 bases; nucleotides not matched to a gene: 2. Germline V gene data show CDR1 as SGHNT and CDR2 as YENEEA. The CDR3 has 14 amino acids. In nucleotides, the CDR3 is TGTGCCAGCAGCATGGGACAGGGCACCGGGGAGCTGTTTTTT. It specifies CASSMGQGTGELFF. Supplemented by reference TRBV11-3 and TRBJ2-2, the full variable domain reads EAGVVQSPRYKIIEKKQPVAFWCNPISGHNTLYWYLQNLGQGPELLIRYENEEAVDDSQLPKDRFSAERLKGVDSTLKIQPAELGDSAVYLCASSMGQGTGELFFGEGSRLTVL.

The genes are TRBV7-9 and TRBJ1-1, with D perhaps matching TRBD1 (5 bases). V was trimmed by 1 base and J by 8 bases, leaving 14 bases between them. This CDR3 has 14 amino acids. Germline CDR1 reads SEHNR; CDR2 reads FQNEAQ (reference sequence). The CDR3 region is CASSLVGTLGEAFF. As DNA, the CDR3 is TGTGCCAGCAGCTTAGTGGGGACTCTAGGGGAAGCTTTCTTT.

This sequence joins TRBV3-1 (or the pseudogene TRBV3-2) and TRBJ2-7; D gene uncertain. This CDR3 is 11 amino acids long. The V end was cut by 5 bases, the J end by 3 bases, with 5 bases between. The germline gives CDR1 LGHDT, CDR2 YNNKEL (reference sequence). In nucleotides, the CDR3 is TGTGCCAGCAGCTCTCTCTACGAGCAGTACTTC. Translated: CASSSLYEQYF.

The rearrangement uses TRBV4-3 and TRBJ1-4; 7 bases align to TRBD1. The V gene's germline CDR1 is LGHNA and CDR2 YSLEER. V lost 4 bases and J lost 2; bases outside the gene matches: 7. The CDR3 is made up of 16 amino acids. The CDR3 bases are TGCGCCAGCAGCCCTTACAGGGGTTCCACTAATGAAAAACTGTTTTTT. Amino acids: CASSPYRGSTNEKLFF.

The genes are TRBV7-3 and TRBJ2-1; TRBD2 might be the D (6 bases). Germline lookup yields CDR1 SGHTA and CDR2 FQGTGA. This CDR3 contains 15 residues. V was shortened by 4 bases and J by 0 bases, with 10 bases between the two germline ends. CDR3 sequence: CASSSRGSSYNEQFF. The CDR3 coding sequence is TGTGCCAGCAGCTCGCGGGGTAGCTCCTACAATGAGCAGTTCTTC. Full variable domain (remainder filled in from reference TRBV7-3 and TRBJ2-1): GAGVSQTPSNKVTEKGKYVELRCDPISGHTALYWYRQSLGQGPEFLIYFQGTGAADDSGLPNDRFFAVRPEGSVSTLKIQRTERGDSAVYLCASSSRGSSYNEQFFGPGTRLTVL.

The gene calls are TRBV28 and TRBJ2-1; the match to TRBD2 covers 7 bases. In germline, CDR1 is MDHEN, CDR2 SYDVKM. The CDR3 runs 14 residues. With 8 bases clipped from V and 10 bases from J, the junction kept 14 bases outside the gene matches. CDR3 amino acids: CASQTGTTIQEQFF. In nucleotides, the CDR3 is TGTGCCAGCCAAACCGGGACTACAATTCAAGAGCAGTTCTTC.

The V and J genes are TRBV18 and TRBJ2-1; TRBD1 matches 7 bases. CDR3 size: 16 residues. The germline gives CDR1 KGHSH, CDR2 LQKENI. The V and J ends lost 0 bases and 4 bases, in that order; junction bases with no gene match: 6. CDR3 sequence: CASSPPVTGEYNEQFF. CDR3 DNA: TGTGCCAGCTCACCACCTGTCACAGGGGAGTACAATGAGCAGTTCTTC.

The V gene is TRBV3-1 (or the pseudogene TRBV3-2), the J gene TRBJ1-2; D remains ambiguous. Germline V CDR1 and CDR2: LGHDT, YNNKEL (reference sequence). Trimming took 5 bases from V and 5 from J, leaving 9 bases between them. The CDR3 loop spans 12 amino acids. In nucleotides, the CDR3 is TGTGCCAGCAGCGAGGGAGGGTATGGCTACACCTTC. This encodes CASSEGGYGYTF.